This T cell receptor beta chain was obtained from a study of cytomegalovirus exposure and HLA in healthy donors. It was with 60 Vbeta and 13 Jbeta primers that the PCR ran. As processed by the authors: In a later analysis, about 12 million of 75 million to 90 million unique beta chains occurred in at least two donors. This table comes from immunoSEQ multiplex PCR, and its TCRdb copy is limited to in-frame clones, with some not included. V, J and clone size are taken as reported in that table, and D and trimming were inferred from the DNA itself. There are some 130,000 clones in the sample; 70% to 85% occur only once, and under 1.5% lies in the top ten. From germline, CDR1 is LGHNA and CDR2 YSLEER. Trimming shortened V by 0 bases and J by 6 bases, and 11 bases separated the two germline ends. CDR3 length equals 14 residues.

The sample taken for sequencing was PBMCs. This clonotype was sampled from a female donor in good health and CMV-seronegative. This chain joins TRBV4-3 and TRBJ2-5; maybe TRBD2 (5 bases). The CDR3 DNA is TGCGCCAGCAGCCAAGATGAGGGAAAAAAGACCCAGTACTTC. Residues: CASSQDEGKKTQYF.